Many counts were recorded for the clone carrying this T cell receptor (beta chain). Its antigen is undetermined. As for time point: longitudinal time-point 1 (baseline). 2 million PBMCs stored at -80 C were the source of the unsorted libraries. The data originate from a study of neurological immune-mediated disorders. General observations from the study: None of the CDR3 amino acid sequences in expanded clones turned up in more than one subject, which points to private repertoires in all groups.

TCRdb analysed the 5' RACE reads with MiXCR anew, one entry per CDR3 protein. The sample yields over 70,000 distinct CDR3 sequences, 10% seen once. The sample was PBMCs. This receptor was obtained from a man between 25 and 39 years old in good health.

In nucleotides, the CDR3 is TGTGCCAGCTCACCCCCGTGGGGAGATTACCAAGAGACCCAGTACTTC. It encodes CASSPPWGDYQETQYF. The chain recombines TRBV18 with TRBJ2-5; possibly TRBD2 for D (5 bases). The CDR3 consists of 16 residues. V lost 3 bases and J 0 bases, leaving 14 bases between the germline ends. The germline V gene encodes CDR1 KGHSH and CDR2 LQKENI. The whole variable domain, filled in from reference TRBV18 and TRBJ2-5, reads NAGVMQNPRHLVRRRGQEARLRCSPMKGHSHVYWYRQLPEEGLKFMVYLQKENIIDESGMPKERFSAEFPKEGPSILRIQQVVRGDSAAYFCASSPPWGDYQETQYFGPGTRLLVL.